One sample yielded the 32 T cell receptor beta chains listed below, sequenced in a study of control samples from healthy donors and cancer patients. Assay used: immunoSEQ multiplex PCR; TCRdb lists only in-frame clones, some missing. The repertoire holds over 150,000 clones, with 91% as singletons. The sequenced sample was blood. These receptors were obtained from a woman in her thirties or forties in good health.

The V call is TRBV5-1, the J call TRBJ2-5, with 10 bases lining up with TRBD2. J lost 7 bases, V lost 0 bases, and 6 bases had no gene match. Germline V lookup: CDR1 SGHRS, CDR2 YFSETQ. The CDR3 is 15 amino acids. Written as DNA, the CDR3 is TGCGCCAGCAGCTTGGATACTAGCGGGGTGGGGACCCAGTACTTC. As protein: CASSLDTSGVGTQYF. Looking up the rest from reference TRBV5-1 and TRBJ2-5 gives the full variable domain: KAGVTQTPRYLIKTRGQQVTLSCSPISGHRSVSWYQQTPGQGLQFLFEYFSETQRNKGNFPGRFSGRQFSNSRSEMNVSTLELGDSALYLCASSLDTSGVGTQYFGPGTRLLVL.

The V and J genes are TRBV18 and TRBJ1-2, with D unclear. The germline V and J ends were trimmed by 3 bases and 2 bases, with 7 bases remaining between them. CDR3 length: 13 amino acids. Germline CDR1 reads KGHSH; CDR2 reads LQKENI. CDR3 region: CASSPGGNYGYTF. The CDR3 DNA is TGTGCCAGCTCACCGGGCGGAAACTATGGCTACACCTTC.

This chain connects TRBV5-1 to TRBJ2-2; 9 nucleotides line up with TRBD1. The CDR3 is made up of 17 amino acids. Germline assignment: CDR1 SGHRS and CDR2 YFSETQ. V shed 3 bases and J 7 bases; nucleotides not matched to a gene: 13. The CDR3 DNA sequence: TGCGCCAGCAGCTCCCCACCGGGACAGGGATGGGACGGGGAGCTGTTTTTT. Amino acids: CASSSPPGQGWDGELFF.

The J gene is TRBJ2-7, the V gene TRBV5-4, with D possibly TRBD1 on 6 matching bases. The length of the CDR3 is 13 residues. The germline V gene has CDR1 SGHNT and CDR2 YYREEE (reference sequence). V lost 1 base, J lost 4 bases, and 9 bases lay in between. The CDR3 reads CASSLSQGYEQYF. In nucleotides, the CDR3 is TGTGCCAGCAGCTTGTCACAGGGATACGAGCAGTACTTC.

This chain links TRBV29-1 with TRBJ2-5; D is unclear. From germline, CDR1 is SQVTM and CDR2 ANQGSEA. The CDR3 consists of 12 residues. V lost 6 bases and J 3 bases, leaving 11 bases between the germline ends. The CDR3 nucleotides are TGCAGCGTCACCCGGGTTGAAGAGACCCAGTACTTC. This translates into CSVTRVEETQYF.

This chain connects TRBV27 to TRBJ1-2; 8 bases agree with TRBD1. The CDR3 length is 17 residues. With V trimmed by 2 bases and J by 4 bases, 12 bases remained unmatched. Germline values: CDR1 MNHEY, CDR2 SMNVEV (reference sequence). CDR3 nucleotides: TGTGCCAGCAGTTTAGGGGTCGGCAGGGGGCCACCCTATGGCTACACCTTC. Translated, it gives CASSLGVGRGPPYGYTF.

V is TRBV18 and J is TRBJ1-4, with unresolved D. In germline, CDR1 is KGHSH, CDR2 LQKENI. V was pared by 1 base and J by 7 bases, with 10 bases between. The CDR3 is made up of 14 amino acids. The CDR3 sequence: CASSPQGPGEKLFF. CDR3 bases: TGTGCCAGCTCACCACAGGGCCCAGGTGAAAAACTGTTTTTT.

The chain uses TRBV9 and TRBJ1-6; tentative D call: TRBD1 (5 bases). From germline, CDR1 is SGDLS and CDR2 YYNGEE. Trimming removed 3 bases at V and 13 bases at J, with 17 bases between. The CDR3 sequence is 14 residues long. The DNA of the CDR3 is TGTGCCAGCAGCGGGGGGTTAGGGAGTAATCCCCTCCACTTT. As protein: CASSGGLGSNPLHF.

This CDR3 reads CASSQEGGDRGILDYGYTF. CDR3 nucleotides: TGTGCCAGCAGCCAAGAGGGTGGGGACAGGGGGATTCTGGACTATGGCTACACCTTC. The chain is built from TRBV3-1 (or the pseudogene TRBV3-2) and TRBJ1-2, with TRBD1 matching over 11 bases. The V gene's germline CDR1 is LGHDT and CDR2 YNNKEL (reference sequence). The CDR3 sequence is 19 residues long. V gave up 0 bases and J gave up 3 bases; unmatched junction bases: 12.

The J gene is TRBJ2-3, the V gene TRBV12-3 or TRBV12-4; D is uncertain. Trimming took 2 bases from V and 3 from J, leaving 0 bases between them. There are 11 residues in the CDR3. CDR3 sequence (DNA): TGTGCCAGCAGTTTAACAGATACGCAGTATTTT. The encoded protein is CASSLTDTQYF.

This chain links TRBV9 with TRBJ2-1; tentative D call: TRBD2 (7 bases). V lost 2 bases and J lost 5, with 14 bases in between. Germline CDR1 reads SGDLS; CDR2 reads YYNGEE. CDR3 length: 15 amino acids. The CDR3 DNA reads TGTGCCAGCAGCGTTAGGGGGGGCCTGGACAATGAGCAGTTCTTC. Its translation is CASSVRGGLDNEQFF.

The genes are TRBV6-4 and TRBJ1-2; 8 nucleotides align to TRBD1. The CDR3 is 14 amino acids. The germline V gene has CDR1 MRHNA and CDR2 SNTAGT. V shed 8 bases and J 6 bases; nucleotides not matched to a gene: 11. CDR3 amino acids: CASLRTGPSDGYTF. Here the CDR3 DNA reads TGTGCCAGCCTTCGGACAGGGCCTAGCGATGGCTACACCTTC.

The DNA of the CDR3 is TGCAGTGCGGGGGATAATGAAAAACTGTTTTTT. Translated: CSAGDNEKLFF. The chain has TRBV20-1 and TRBJ1-4; tentatively, D is TRBD1 (5 bases). The CDR3 has 11 amino acids. V dropped 6 bases and J dropped 4 bases, with 6 bases sitting between them. Germline V gene sequence: CDR1 DFQATT, CDR2 SNEGSKA (reference sequence).

V usage is TRBV7-9 and J usage is TRBJ2-2, with 8 nucleotides matching TRBD1. Trimming cost V 3 bases and J 6 bases; bases outside gene matches: 12. Germline V gene data show CDR1 as SEHNR and CDR2 as FQNEAQ (reference sequence). The CDR3 is made up of 17 amino acids. The CDR3 loop reads CASSFTRDRGGSGELFF. CDR3 nucleotides: TGTGCCAGCAGCTTCACCAGAGACAGGGGAGGTTCCGGGGAGCTGTTTTTT.

The chain carries TRBV11-2 and TRBJ1-2; 10 bases align to TRBD1. Germline V lookup: CDR1 SGHAT, CDR2 FQNNGV. The CDR3 is made up of 15 amino acids. The J segment lost 4 bases and the V segment lost 5 bases, leaving 7 bases of the junction unmatched. The CDR3 spells CASSPRQGAFYGYTF. The CDR3 DNA reads as TGTGCCAGCAGCCCGAGACAGGGGGCCTTCTATGGCTACACCTTC. Full variable domain (outside the CDR3, taken from reference TRBV11-2 and TRBJ1-2): EAGVAQSPRYKIIEKRQSVAFWCNPISGHATLYWYQQILGQGPKLLIQFQNNGVVDDSQLPKDRFSAERLKGVDSTLKIQPAKLEDSAVYLCASSPRQGAFYGYTFGSGTRLTVV.

J is TRBJ1-2 and V is TRBV5-4; D not resolved. The germline V and J ends were trimmed by 1 base and 4 bases, with 8 bases remaining between them. The CDR3 consists of 13 residues. CDR1 is SGHNT, CDR2 YYREEE, per germline (reference sequence). CDR3 residues: CASSLPLFYGYTF. As DNA, the CDR3 is TGTGCCAGCAGCTTGCCTTTATTCTATGGCTACACCTTC. Together with reference TRBV5-4 and TRBJ1-2, the CDR3 gives the full variable domain: ETGVTQSPTHLIKTRGQQVTLRCSSQSGHNTVSWYQQALGQGPQFIFQYYREEENGRGNFPPRFSGLQFPNYSSELNVNALELDDSALYLCASSLPLFYGYTFGSGTRLTVV.

J is TRBJ2-3 and V is TRBV6-1; D may be TRBD1 (6 bases). V lost 3 bases and J 3 bases, leaving 13 bases between the germline ends. The CDR3 is made up of 15 amino acids. Per germline, CDR1 MNHNS and CDR2 SASEGT. CDR3 residues: CASSDQGSFTDTQYF. CDR3 in DNA: TGTGCCAGCAGTGACCAGGGGTCCTTTACAGATACGCAGTATTTT.

The chain couples TRBV18 to TRBJ1-1; TRBD1 is a possible D gene (5 bases). Trimming stripped 3 bases from V and 5 bases from J, with 16 bases between. Looked up from germline, CDR1 is KGHSH and CDR2 is LQKENI. This CDR3 has 15 residues. The CDR3 region has the DNA TGTGCCAGCTCACCCCCCACGAGGGGAGGAACTGAAGCTTTCTTT. It codes for CASSPPTRGGTEAFF.

The CDR3 bases are TGTGCCAGCAGTTGGGGGACAGGGCCCTACGAGCAGTACTTC. It specifies CASSWGTGPYEQYF. The chain carries TRBV27 and TRBJ2-7; TRBD1 matches at 9 bases. This CDR3 region has 14 residues. Germline assignment: CDR1 MNHEY and CDR2 SMNVEV (reference sequence). The J segment lost 2 bases and the V segment lost 4 bases, leaving 3 bases of the junction unmatched.

The count of this clone is one. The CDR3 bases are TGCGCCAGCAGCTTGGTAGAGGGGTTAACCGGGGAGCTGTTTTTT. Translated: CASSLVEGLTGELFF. This chain uses TRBV5-1 with TRBJ2-2, with D perhaps assigned TRBD1 or TRBD2 (5 bases each). V lost 0 bases and J lost 5, with 11 bases in between. Germline V gene lookup returns CDR1 SGHRS and CDR2 YFSETQ. The CDR3 contains 15 residues.

CDR3 nucleotides: TGTGCCAGCAGCCTAGACAGGGCACTCAATTCACCCCTCCACTTT. Residues: CASSLDRALNSPLHF. The genes are TRBV13 and TRBJ1-6, with 7 bases that match TRBD1. The CDR3 has 15 amino acids. Germline V lookup: CDR1 PRHDT, CDR2 FYEKMQ (reference sequence). V shed 5 bases and J 7 bases; nucleotides not matched to a gene: 8.

The rearrangement links TRBV4-2 to TRBJ2-7; 8 nucleotides agree with TRBD2. Germline CDR1 is LGHNA and CDR2 is YNFKEQ. The V gene end was trimmed by 1 base and the J gene end by 5 bases; junction bases not matched to a gene: 10. The CDR3 is made up of 16 amino acids. In nucleotides, the CDR3 is TGTGCCAGCAGCCAAGTGTCTCGCGGGGGGTCCCACGAGCAGTACTTC. Translating it yields CASSQVSRGGSHEQYF.

This clone was detected a few times. This chain joins TRBV2 and TRBJ2-3, with D unresolved. Germline V gene data show CDR1 as SNHLY and CDR2 as FYNNEI. The CDR3 has 14 amino acids. Trimming took 1 base from V and 2 from J, leaving 7 bases between them. CDR3 sequence: CASSEGQSTDTQYF. The CDR3 bases are TGTGCCAGCAGTGAAGGTCAGTCCACAGATACGCAGTATTTT.

This clone has just one count. The gene calls are TRBV6-5 and TRBJ1-6, with TRBD1 matching 7 bases. CDR1 is MNHEY, CDR2 SVGAGI, per germline. V shed 0 bases, J shed 11 bases, and the junction held 7 bases outside the gene matches. The CDR3 extends over 15 amino acids. CDR3 coding DNA: TGTGCCAGCAGTTACTCGACAGGGACTTTGGCACCCCTCCACTTT. Protein sequence: CASSYSTGTLAPLHF.

The rearrangement uses TRBV7-8 and TRBJ1-2; 8 bases match TRBD1. V was clipped by 1 base and J by 4 bases; unmatched bases: 2. The CDR3 length is 14 residues. Germline CDR1 SGHVS, CDR2 FQNEAQ. Written as DNA, the CDR3 is TGTGCCAGCAGCTTAGGACAGGGGACCTATGGCTACACCTTC. It encodes CASSLGQGTYGYTF.

The V gene is TRBV6-4, the J gene TRBJ1-2, with 7 bases matching TRBD1. This CDR3 is built from 15 residues. V trimming: 8 bases; J trimming: 6 bases; junction bases outside the gene matches: 15. Germline-derived CDR1 and CDR2 are MRHNA and SNTAGT. The CDR3 reads CASRRQFTGEDGYTF. The DNA of the CDR3 is TGTGCCAGCCGTCGCCAATTCACAGGGGAGGATGGCTACACCTTC.

J is TRBJ1-1 and V is TRBV27; tentative D call: TRBD1 (6 bases). V lost 0 bases, J lost 7 bases, and 15 bases lay in between. The CDR3 has 15 residues. CDR1 and CDR2 (germline): MNHEY, SMNVEV (reference sequence). The CDR3 loop reads CASSLSRGPINEAFF. The CDR3 bases are TGTGCCAGCAGTTTATCGCGGGGGCCCATTAATGAAGCTTTCTTT.

The rearrangement joins TRBV3-1 (or the pseudogene TRBV3-2) to TRBJ2-7; TRBD1 matches 9 bases. The CDR3 loop spans 13 amino acids. Germline trimming cut 8 bases from V and 2 bases from J; bases unmatched to any gene: 4. Germline CDR1 LGHDT, CDR2 YNNKEL (reference sequence). CDR3 sequence reads: CASGRQGAYEQYF. The DNA of the CDR3 is TGTGCCAGCGGAAGACAGGGGGCCTACGAGCAGTACTTC.

The DNA of the CDR3 is TGTGCCAGCAGCATACCGAGGGTTCAGGGGTTTAACTATGGCTACACCTTC. It encodes CASSIPRVQGFNYGYTF. The rearrangement links TRBV11-2 to TRBJ1-2; a possible D gene is TRBD1 (6 bases). The V and J ends lost 5 bases and 1 base respectively, with 20 bases between them. CDR3 length: 17 amino acids. CDR1 is SGHAT and CDR2 is FQNNGV in the germline V gene.

This clone came up once. The genes are TRBV10-3 and TRBJ2-7; D is unresolved. Germline V lookup: CDR1 ENHRY, CDR2 SYGVKD. The CDR3 extends over 13 amino acids. V lost 5 bases and J lost 3, with 11 bases in between. The CDR3 DNA follows: TGTGCCATCAGTAGTTTCAGTGGCTACGAGCAGTACTTC. Translated, it gives CAISSFSGYEQYF.

This rearrangement joins TRBV19 to TRBJ1-2, with TRBD1 matching over 7 bases. The V gene end was trimmed by 4 bases and the J gene end by 2 bases; junction bases not matched to a gene: 7. Germline-derived CDR1 and CDR2 are LNHDA and SQIVND (reference sequence). This CDR3 spans 15 amino acids. CDR3 nucleotides: TGTGCCAGTAGTAGACGACAGGGCTTAAACTATGGCTACACCTTC. It specifies CASSRRQGLNYGYTF.

The J gene is TRBJ1-2, the V gene TRBV5-6; weak D call: TRBD1 (5 bases). CDR1 and CDR2 (germline): SGHDT, YYEEEE. The CDR3 sequence is 14 residues long. V lost 2 bases to trimming and J lost 11 bases, with 19 bases between them. CDR3 in amino acids: CASSLGRQGRAYTF. The DNA for the CDR3 is TGTGCCAGCAGCTTAGGCAGGCAGGGAAGGGCGTACACCTTC.